One and the same sample provided the 16 T cell receptor beta chains below, sequenced in a study of OX40 agonist ivuxolimab in advanced cancers. Some clones are missing from TCRdb's copy, which holds only in-frame ones; the method was immunoSEQ multiplex PCR. Found here are approximately 62,000 clones, 90% to 95% of them singletons; the top ten hold around 15%. The starting material was CD4+ or CD8+ T cells sorted from blood, obtained in a trial of the OX40 agonist ivuxolimab. The receptors stem from an adult with an advanced solid tumor such as melanoma, head and neck, liver or kidney cancer.

This sequence joins TRBV9 and TRBJ2-4; D might be TRBD2 (6 bases). The CDR3 is made up of 13 amino acids. Germline assignment: CDR1 SGDLS and CDR2 YYNGEE. V dropped 0 bases and J dropped 9 bases, with 10 bases sitting between them. CDR3 loop: CASSVDGEVIQYF. Here the CDR3 DNA reads TGTGCCAGCAGCGTAGATGGGGAGGTCATTCAGTACTTC.

In this sample, this clone turned up a few times. The chain joins TRBV4-1 to TRBJ1-1; weak D call: TRBD1 (6 bases). Germline V gene data show CDR1 as MGHRA and CDR2 as YSYEKL. The CDR3 is 14 amino acids. The V end lost 2 bases, the J end lost 3 bases, and 10 bases lay between the germline ends. The CDR3 sequence is CASSQSGADTEAFF. The DNA for the CDR3 is TGCGCCAGCAGCCAATCAGGGGCAGACACTGAAGCTTTCTTT.

The CDR3 DNA reads as TGCAGCGTTGGGACAGAGTCCTACGAGCAGTACTTC. It yields the protein CSVGTESYEQYF. This chain connects TRBV29-1 to TRBJ2-7; tentatively, D is TRBD1 (6 bases). This CDR3 spans 12 amino acids. Between the trimmed V and J ends, which lost 4 bases and 1 base, there was a span of 8 bases. CDR1 SQVTM and CDR2 ANQGSEA come from the germline V gene.

J is TRBJ1-2 and V is TRBV6-1; D is uncertain. Germline values: CDR1 MNHNS, CDR2 SASEGT. V lost 1 base to trimming and J lost 3 bases, with 9 bases between them. This CDR3 comprises 14 residues. CDR3 loop: CASSEVETYYGYTF. The DNA of the CDR3 is TGTGCCAGCAGTGAAGTCGAGACCTACTATGGCTACACCTTC.

The gene calls are TRBV27 and TRBJ1-1, with a tentative D call TRBD1 (5 bases). Trimming stripped 4 bases from V and 5 bases from J, with 11 bases between. Germline V gene sequence: CDR1 MNHEY, CDR2 SMNVEV (reference sequence). This CDR3 is 13 amino acids long. CDR3 amino acids: CASSSGGWTEAFF. The CDR3, as DNA: TGTGCCAGCAGTTCGGGGGGGTGGACTGAAGCTTTCTTT.

J is TRBJ1-5 and V is TRBV27; weak D call: TRBD1 (6 bases). The CDR3 sequence is 14 residues long. V was clipped by 5 bases and J by 6 bases, with 14 bases between them. Germline CDR1 MNHEY, CDR2 SMNVEV (reference sequence). CDR3 loop: CASSTNRDAQPQHF. CDR3 nucleotide sequence: TGTGCCAGCAGTACAAACAGGGATGCTCAGCCCCAGCATTTT.

The chain employs TRBV7-3 and TRBJ1-1; maybe TRBD1 (5 bases). V was shortened by 5 bases and J by 1 base, with 11 bases between the two germline ends. The V gene's germline CDR1 is SGHTA and CDR2 FQGTGA. The CDR3 consists of 14 residues. The chain's CDR3 is CASSVDSQNTEAFF. In DNA, the CDR3 is TGTGCCAGCAGCGTCGACAGCCAGAACACTGAAGCTTTCTTT.

This clone has only one observation. The chain has TRBV7-9 and TRBJ1-3; TRBD1 aligns across 7 bases. This CDR3 has 14 amino acids. The trim removed 4 bases at V and 4 bases at J, leaving 4 bases unmatched. CDR1 SEHNR and CDR2 FQNEAQ come from the germline V gene (reference sequence). This CDR3 reads CASSSDRSGNTIYF. CDR3 coding DNA: TGTGCCAGCAGCTCGGACAGGTCCGGAAACACCATATATTTT.

This chain connects TRBV19 to TRBJ2-4, with D possibly called TRBD1 or TRBD2 (5 bases each). Germline-derived CDR1 and CDR2 are LNHDA and SQIVND (reference sequence). V dropped 4 bases and J dropped 8 bases, with 15 bases sitting between them. This CDR3 spans 14 amino acids. CDR3 in DNA: TGTGCCAGTAGTACAACAGGACCGAGGGACATTCAGTACTTC. The encoded protein is CASSTTGPRDIQYF.

The chain links TRBV19 to TRBJ1-4; D gene uncertain. This CDR3 region has 14 residues. Per the germline V gene, CDR1 is LNHDA and CDR2 is SQIVND (reference sequence). With 11 bases removed from V and 4 bases from J, the gap between germline ends came to 17 bases. CDR3 amino acids: CACHSGFSNEKLFF. In DNA form, the CDR3 reads TGTGCCTGCCACTCCGGGTTCAGTAATGAAAAACTGTTTTTT.

This clone was counted once. The CDR3, as DNA: TGTGCCAGCAGCCCTAGACCCATAACAACTAATGAAAAACTGTTTTTT. This translates into CASSPRPITTNEKLFF. The chain is built from TRBV7-9 and TRBJ1-4; D gene ambiguous. The CDR3 is made up of 16 amino acids. The V gene's germline CDR1 is SEHNR and CDR2 FQNEAQ (reference sequence). The ends were cut back, 5 bases at V and 0 bases at J, with 13 bases in the middle.

V is TRBV6-6 and J is TRBJ1-2; D unclear. The germline CDR1 and CDR2 sequences are MNHNY and SVGAGI (reference sequence). Trimming pared 2 bases from V and 2 bases from J, leaving 15 bases between. The CDR3 runs 16 residues. The CDR3 sequence: CASSYDREWKNYGYTF. DNA for the CDR3: TGTGCCAGCAGTTACGATCGGGAGTGGAAAAACTATGGCTACACCTTC.

This chain joins TRBV29-1 and TRBJ1-2; 10 positions match TRBD1. Losses at the gene ends were 3 bases for V and 4 bases for J; bases not matched to a gene: 8. Germline V CDR1 and CDR2: SQVTM, ANQGSEA. This CDR3 region has 15 residues. In nucleotides, the CDR3 is TGCAGCGTTGACGAGGGGGACAGGGGAGGCTATGGCTACACCTTC. This sequence encodes CSVDEGDRGGYGYTF.

The rearrangement links TRBV9 to TRBJ1-2; 8 bases agree with TRBD1. The CDR3 totals 13 residues. V gave up 3 bases and J gave up 8 bases; unmatched junction bases: 6. Germline lookup yields CDR1 SGDLS and CDR2 YYNGEE. This CDR3 is CASSARQGQGYTF. Written as DNA, the CDR3 is TGTGCCAGCAGCGCTAGACAGGGGCAAGGCTACACCTTC.

The chain has TRBV6-6 and TRBJ2-7; D unresolved. From germline, CDR1 is MNHNY and CDR2 SVGAGI (reference sequence). The V end was cut by 7 bases, the J end by 1 base, with 8 bases between. CDR3 length: 12 amino acids. Written as DNA, the CDR3 is TGTGCCAGCAAGTTAGGTTCCTACGAGCAGTACTTC. Residues: CASKLGSYEQYF.

This chain uses TRBV5-6 with TRBJ2-1; 12 nucleotides agree with TRBD2. V trimming: 2 bases; J trimming: 0 bases; junction bases outside the gene matches: 9. The CDR3 contains 19 residues. Germline V gives CDR1 SGHDT, CDR2 YYEEEE. CDR3 coding DNA: TGTGCCAGCAGCTTCTGCGGACTAGCGGGAACCATCTCCTACAATGAGCAGTTCTTC. Residues: CASSFCGLAGTISYNEQFF.